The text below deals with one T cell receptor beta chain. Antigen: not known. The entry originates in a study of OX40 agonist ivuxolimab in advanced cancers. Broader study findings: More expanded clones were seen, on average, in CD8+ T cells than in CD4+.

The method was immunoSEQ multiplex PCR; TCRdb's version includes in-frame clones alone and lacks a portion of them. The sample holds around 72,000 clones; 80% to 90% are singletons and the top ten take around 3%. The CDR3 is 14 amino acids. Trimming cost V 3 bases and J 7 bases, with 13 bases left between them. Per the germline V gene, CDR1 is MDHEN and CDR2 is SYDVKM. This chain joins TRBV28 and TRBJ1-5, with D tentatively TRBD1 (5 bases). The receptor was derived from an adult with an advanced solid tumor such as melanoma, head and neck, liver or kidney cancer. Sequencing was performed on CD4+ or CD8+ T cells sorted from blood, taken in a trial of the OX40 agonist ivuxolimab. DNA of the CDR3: TGTGCCAGCAGTTTTGACAGCCAGGAACAGCCCCAGCATTTT. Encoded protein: CASSFDSQEQPQHF.